Listed here are 5 T cell receptor beta chains from one sample, sequenced in a study of post-analysis software for immune sequencing data. Prepared libraries of TCR beta cDNA carried unique molecular identifiers. TCRdb recomputed calls from the PCR reads with MiXCR, one row per CDR3 protein. The sample includes about 540,000 distinct CDR3 sequences, around 31% seen only once; the top ten take around 5.9%. Antigens of these TCRs are unknown. Overall study findings and caveats: With TRBV5-6, TRBV5-1 and TRBV20-1 included, about five TRBV segments were more frequent in patients than in controls.

Source material: blood. Receptors were obtained from a girl aged 2 to 17 with multiple sclerosis.

This clonotype was seen more than once but under ten times. The chain joins TRBV7-6 to TRBJ2-5; D may be TRBD1 (6 bases). Trimming shortened V by 5 bases and J by 4 bases, and 14 bases separated the two germline ends. Germline CDR1 SGHVS, CDR2 FNYEAQ. The length of the CDR3 is 14 residues. CDR3: CASSEEGVIETQYF. As DNA, the CDR3 is TGTGCCAGCAGCGAAGAGGGGGTCATAGAGACCCAGTACTTC.

The chain joins TRBV9 to TRBJ1-1, with TRBD1 identical over 7 bases. CDR3 length: 15 amino acids. Germline values: CDR1 SGDLS, CDR2 YYNGEE. With 2 bases clipped from V and 1 base from J, the junction kept 5 bases outside the gene matches. The CDR3 spells CASSVGTARNTEAFF. The CDR3 DNA sequence: TGTGCCAGCAGCGTCGGGACAGCGAGGAACACTGAAGCTTTCTTT.

The V call is TRBV6-6, the J call TRBJ2-1; 9 nucleotides align to TRBD1. The CDR3 is made up of 16 amino acids. V was clipped by 2 bases and J by 7 bases; unmatched bases: 9. The germline gives CDR1 MNHNY, CDR2 SVGAGI (reference sequence). The CDR3 DNA follows: TGTGCCAGCAGTTACCTTCGACAGGGGGAGGGTAATGAGCAGTTCTTC. As protein: CASSYLRQGEGNEQFF.

CDR3 nucleotide sequence: TGTGCCATCAGTGAGTACGGACAGGGTTCCGGATCACCCCTCCACTTT. It yields the protein CAISEYGQGSGSPLHF. The chain couples TRBV10-3 to TRBJ1-6, with 8 positions matching TRBD1. CDR1 ENHRY and CDR2 SYGVKD come from the germline V gene. Germline trimming cut 1 base from V and 10 bases from J; bases unmatched to any gene: 9. CDR3 length equals 16 residues.

This clonotype was found a few times. The chain joins TRBV20-1 to TRBJ2-4, with a weak D call TRBD1 (5 bases). CDR3 length equals 15 residues. The germline V gene encodes CDR1 DFQATT and CDR2 SNEGSKA (reference sequence). V was shortened by 5 bases and J by 0 bases, with 14 bases between the two germline ends. The CDR3 region has the DNA TGCAGTGCTCGCAGGGCGCAGGAAGCCAAAAACATTCAGTACTTC. Translating gives CSARRAQEAKNIQYF.